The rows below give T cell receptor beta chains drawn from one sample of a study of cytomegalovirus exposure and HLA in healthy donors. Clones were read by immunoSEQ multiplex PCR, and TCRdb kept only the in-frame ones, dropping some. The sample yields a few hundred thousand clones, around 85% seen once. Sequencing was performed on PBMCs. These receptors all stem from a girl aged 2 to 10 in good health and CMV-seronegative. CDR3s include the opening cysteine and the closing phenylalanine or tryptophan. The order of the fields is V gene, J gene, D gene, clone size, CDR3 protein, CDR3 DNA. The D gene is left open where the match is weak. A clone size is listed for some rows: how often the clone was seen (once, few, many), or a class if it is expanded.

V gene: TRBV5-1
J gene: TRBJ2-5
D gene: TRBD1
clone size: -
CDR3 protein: CASSLQGVQETQYF
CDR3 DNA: TGCGCCAGCAGCTTACAGGGGGTCCAAGAGACCCAGTACTTC

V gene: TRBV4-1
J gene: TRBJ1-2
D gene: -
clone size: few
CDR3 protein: CASSPVGENYGYTF
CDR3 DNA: TGCGCCAGCAGCCCCGTTGGAGAGAACTATGGCTACACCTTC

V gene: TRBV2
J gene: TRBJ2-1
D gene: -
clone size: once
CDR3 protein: CASSLLASSYNEQFF
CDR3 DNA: TGTGCCAGCAGTTTGCTCGCTAGCTCCTACAATGAGCAGTTCTTC

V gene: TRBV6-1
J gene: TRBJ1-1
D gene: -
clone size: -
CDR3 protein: CASSETLMRTEAFF
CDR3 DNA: TGTGCCAGCAGTGAAACGTTGATGCGGACTGAAGCTTTCTTT

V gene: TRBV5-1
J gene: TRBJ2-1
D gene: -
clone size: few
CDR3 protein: CASSLWGGQAEQFF
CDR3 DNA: TGCGCCAGCAGCTTGTGGGGGGGCCAGGCGGAGCAGTTCTTC

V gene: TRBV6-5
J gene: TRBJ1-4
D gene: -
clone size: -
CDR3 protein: CASSYSISSNEKLFF
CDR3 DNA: TGTGCCAGCAGTTACTCGATCTCCAGTAATGAAAAACTGTTTTTT

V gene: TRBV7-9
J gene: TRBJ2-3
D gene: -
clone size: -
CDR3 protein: CASSPYPRITDTQYF
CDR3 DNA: TGTGCCAGCAGCCCATATCCGCGGATCACAGATACGCAGTATTTT

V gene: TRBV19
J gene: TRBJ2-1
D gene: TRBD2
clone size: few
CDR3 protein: CASSIPAGGPIEQFF
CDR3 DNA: TGTGCCAGTAGTATCCCAGCGGGAGGGCCGATTGAGCAGTTCTTC

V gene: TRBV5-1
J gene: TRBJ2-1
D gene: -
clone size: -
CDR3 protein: CASSLGHPPSYNEQFF
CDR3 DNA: TGCGCCAGCAGCTTGGGACACCCTCCCTCCTACAATGAGCAGTTCTTC

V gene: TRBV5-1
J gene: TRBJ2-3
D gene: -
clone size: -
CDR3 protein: CASSLAPAVDTQYF
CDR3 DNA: TGCGCCAGCAGCTTGGCCCCCGCAGTGGATACGCAGTATTTT

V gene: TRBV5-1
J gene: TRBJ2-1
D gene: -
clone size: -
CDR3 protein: CASSLPGGNEQFF
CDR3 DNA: TGCGCCAGCAGCTTACCTGGGGGGAATGAGCAGTTCTTC

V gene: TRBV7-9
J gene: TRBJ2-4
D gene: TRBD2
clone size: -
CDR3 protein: CASSPVPGGKNIQYF
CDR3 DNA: TGTGCCAGCAGCCCAGTCCCGGGGGGGAAAAACATTCAGTACTTC

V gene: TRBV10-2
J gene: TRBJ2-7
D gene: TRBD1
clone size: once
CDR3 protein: CASSNGQGVVYEQYF
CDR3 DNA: TGCGCCAGCAGTAACGGACAGGGTGTTGTCTACGAGCAGTACTTC

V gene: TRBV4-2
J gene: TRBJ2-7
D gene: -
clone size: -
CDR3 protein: CASSQDRSGPTYEQYF
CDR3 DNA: TGTGCCAGCAGCCAAGATAGGTCAGGGCCCACCTACGAGCAGTACTTC

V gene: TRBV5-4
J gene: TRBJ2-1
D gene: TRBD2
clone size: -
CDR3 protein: CASSSGLAGGSEQFF
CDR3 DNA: TGTGCCAGCAGCTCAGGACTAGCGGGAGGGAGTGAGCAGTTCTTC

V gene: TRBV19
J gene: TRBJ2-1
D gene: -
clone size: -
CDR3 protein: CASSGASNEQFF
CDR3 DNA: TGTGCCAGTAGTGGGGCCTCCAATGAGCAGTTCTTC

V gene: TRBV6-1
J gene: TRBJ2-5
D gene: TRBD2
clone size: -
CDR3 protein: CASSEDGLALETQYF
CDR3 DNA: TGTGCCAGCAGTGAAGATGGACTAGCGCTGGAGACCCAGTACTTC

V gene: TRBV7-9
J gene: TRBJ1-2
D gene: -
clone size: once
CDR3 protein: CASSFSGNGYTF
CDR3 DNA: TGTGCCAGCAGCTTTTCCGGGAATGGCTACACCTTC

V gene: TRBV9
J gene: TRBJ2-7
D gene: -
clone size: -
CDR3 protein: CASSPASTELYEQYF
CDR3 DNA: TGTGCCAGCAGCCCCGCTTCGACAGAGCTCTACGAGCAGTACTTC

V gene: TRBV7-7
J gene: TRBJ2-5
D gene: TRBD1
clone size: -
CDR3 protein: CASSPARQGMQYF
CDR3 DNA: TGTGCCAGCAGCCCGGCAAGACAGGGGATGCAGTACTTC

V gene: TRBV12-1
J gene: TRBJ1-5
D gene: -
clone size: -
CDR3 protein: CASSSQGDQPQHF
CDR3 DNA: TGTGCCAGCAGCTCCCAAGGAGATCAGCCCCAGCATTTT

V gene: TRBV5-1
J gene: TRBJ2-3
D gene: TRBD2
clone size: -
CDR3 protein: CASSLASGGDTSTDTQYF
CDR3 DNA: TGCGCCAGCAGCTTGGCTAGCGGGGGGGATACGAGCACAGATACGCAGTATTTT

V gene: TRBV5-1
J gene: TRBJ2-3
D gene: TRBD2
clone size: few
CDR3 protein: CASSSGGTSGPTDTQYF
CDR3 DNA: TGCGCCAGCAGCTCGGGGGGGACTAGCGGACCCACAGATACGCAGTATTTT

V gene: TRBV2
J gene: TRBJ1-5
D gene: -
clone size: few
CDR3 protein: CASGTNQPQHF
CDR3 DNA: TGTGCCAGCGGGACAAATCAGCCCCAGCATTTT

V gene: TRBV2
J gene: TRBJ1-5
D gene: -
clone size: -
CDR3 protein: CASSVDSNQPQHF
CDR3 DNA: TGTGCCAGCAGTGTGGACAGTAACCAGCCCCAGCATTTT

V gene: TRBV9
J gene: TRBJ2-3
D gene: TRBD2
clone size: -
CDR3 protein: CASSVATSGVDTDTQYF
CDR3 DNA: TGTGCCAGCAGCGTAGCAACTAGCGGGGTGGATACAGATACGCAGTATTTT

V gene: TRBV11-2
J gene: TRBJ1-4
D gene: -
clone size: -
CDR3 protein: CASSRGSGKLFF
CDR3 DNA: TGTGCCAGCAGCCGGGGGTCAGGGAAACTGTTTTTT

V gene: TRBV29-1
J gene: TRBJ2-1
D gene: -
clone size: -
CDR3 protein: CSAHPGYNEQFF
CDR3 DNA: TGCAGCGCCCACCCCGGTTACAATGAGCAGTTCTTC

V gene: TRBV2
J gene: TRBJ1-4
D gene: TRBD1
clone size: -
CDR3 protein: CASSRRDREEKLFF
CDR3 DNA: TGTGCCAGCAGCCGCCGGGACAGGGAGGAAAAACTGTTTTTT

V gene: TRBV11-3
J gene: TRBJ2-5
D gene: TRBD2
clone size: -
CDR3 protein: CASSPASGQETQYF
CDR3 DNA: TGTGCCAGCAGCCCTGCTAGCGGCCAAGAGACCCAGTACTTC

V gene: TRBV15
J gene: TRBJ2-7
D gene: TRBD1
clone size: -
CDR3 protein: CATSNDRGLVYEQYF
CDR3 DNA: TGTGCCACCAGCAACGACAGGGGGCTCGTGTACGAGCAGTACTTC

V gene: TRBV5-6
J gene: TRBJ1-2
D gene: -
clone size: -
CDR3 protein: CASSTTTAYGYTF
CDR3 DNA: TGTGCCAGCAGCACAACAACAGCCTATGGCTACACCTTC

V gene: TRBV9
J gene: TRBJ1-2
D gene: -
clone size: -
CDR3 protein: CASSGRSGDATRPYGYTF
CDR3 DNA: TGTGCCAGCAGCGGCAGATCGGGTGACGCTACCCGGCCATATGGCTACACCTTC

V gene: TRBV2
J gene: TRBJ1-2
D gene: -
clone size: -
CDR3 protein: CASSENSNYGYTF
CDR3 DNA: TGTGCCAGCAGTGAAAACAGTAACTATGGCTACACCTTC

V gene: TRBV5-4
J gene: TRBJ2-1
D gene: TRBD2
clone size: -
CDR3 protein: CAGRLAGGPNEQFF
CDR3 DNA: TGTGCCGGCCGACTAGCGGGAGGTCCCAATGAGCAGTTCTTC

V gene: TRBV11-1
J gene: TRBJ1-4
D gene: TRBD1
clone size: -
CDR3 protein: CASSLGDRGRNEKLFF
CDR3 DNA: TGTGCCAGCAGCTTAGGGGACAGGGGACGGAATGAAAAACTGTTTTTT

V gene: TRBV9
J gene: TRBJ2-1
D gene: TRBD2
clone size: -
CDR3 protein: CASSVGTSGGGEQFF
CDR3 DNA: TGTGCCAGCAGCGTAGGGACTAGCGGGGGGGGTGAGCAGTTCTTC

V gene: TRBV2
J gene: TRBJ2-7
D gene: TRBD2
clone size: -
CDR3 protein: CASSGLPGGEQYF
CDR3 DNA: TGTGCCAGCAGCGGGCTGCCGGGAGGCGAGCAGTACTTC